The 8 T cell receptor beta chains reported below all come from one sample, sequenced in a study of T cell repertoires in aging, cancer and after chemotherapy. Amplification of TCR beta used genomic DNA extracted from peripheral blood. Multiplex touch-down PCR with TRB-A/B primers amplified rearranged V-D-J TRB sequences. MiXCR, applied by TCRdb to the multiplex PCR reads, yields one record per CDR3 protein. In the table there are about 9,700 distinct CDR3 sequences, about 34% of which are singletons. The sample taken for sequencing was blood. The receptors come from a human donor in good health.

This clonotype has more than one count but fewer than ten. The V and J genes are TRBV11-3 and TRBJ2-1; 10 nucleotides agree with TRBD2. CDR1 SGHNT and CDR2 YENEEA come from the germline V gene. Trimming removed 1 base from V and 7 bases from J; junction bases left unmatched: 16. The CDR3 totals 19 residues. CDR3: CASSLVRGASGRGWNEQFF. The CDR3 bases are TGTGCCAGCAGCTTAGTAAGGGGGGCTAGCGGGAGAGGGTGGAATGAGCAGTTCTTC.

The rearrangement links TRBV6-5 to TRBJ2-5, with a weak D call TRBD2 (7 bases). The CDR3 spans 15 residues. V dropped 5 bases and J dropped 5 bases, with 18 bases sitting between them. CDR1 is MNHEY, CDR2 SVGAGI, per germline. CDR3 region: CASSEPRGGEETQYF. CDR3 coding DNA: TGTGCCAGCAGTGAACCGAGGGGGGGGGAGGAGACCCAGTACTTC.

This clonotype was seen only a few times. The CDR3 here is CASSAGTLGQYF. CDR3 DNA sequence: TGTGCCAGCAGTGCTGGGACCTTAGGACAGTACTTC. The chain carries TRBV6-1 and TRBJ2-5; the D call may be TRBD1 or TRBD2 (5 bases each). The V gene lost 4 bases and the J gene lost 11 bases, with 14 bases spanning the gap. The CDR3 covers 12 residues. In germline, CDR1 is MNHNS, CDR2 SASEGT.

This clonotype was detected a few times. The chain combines TRBV10-3 with TRBJ1-4, with D tentatively TRBD1 (5 bases). Germline V gene sequence: CDR1 ENHRY, CDR2 SYGVKD. This CDR3 comprises 16 residues. Trimming shortened V by 2 bases and J by 0 bases, and 10 bases separated the two germline ends. CDR3 protein: CAISEGRGATNEKLFF. CDR3 coding DNA: TGTGCCATCAGTGAGGGGCGGGGCGCAACTAATGAAAAACTGTTTTTT.

The rearrangement uses TRBV7-6 and TRBJ2-2, with 9 positions matching TRBD2. Germline CDR1 and CDR2: SGHVS and FNYEAQ. The CDR3 totals 18 residues. Unmatched junction bases numbered 14, after V lost 4 bases and J lost 5 bases. The CDR3 sequence is CASSYSTPAGGWTGELFF. CDR3 nucleotides: TGTGCCAGCAGCTATTCAACCCCAGCGGGAGGCTGGACCGGGGAGCTGTTTTTT.

V usage is TRBV24-1 and J usage is TRBJ1-5; 7 positions agree with TRBD1. The CDR3 sequence is 15 residues long. The germline gives CDR1 KGHDR, CDR2 SFDVKD. Trimming cost V 7 bases and J 3 bases; bases outside gene matches: 8. The CDR3 DNA reads TGTGCCACCAGCGTTGACGGGACAGTCAATCAGCCCCAGCATTTT. Its translation: CATSVDGTVNQPQHF.

This clonotype was counted a few times. This chain connects TRBV6-5 to TRBJ1-2; D not resolved. CDR1 MNHEY and CDR2 SVGAGI come from the germline V gene. Trimming stripped 0 bases from V and 2 bases from J, with 4 bases between. This CDR3 region has 13 residues. The CDR3 here is CASSYSVNYGYTF. CDR3 nucleotide sequence: TGTGCCAGCAGTTACTCGGTGAACTATGGCTACACCTTC.

This clonotype was seen more than once but under ten times. The rearrangement uses TRBV27 and TRBJ2-1, with D perhaps TRBD1 or TRBD2 (5 bases each). Trimming shortened V by 5 bases and J by 8 bases, and 13 bases separated the two germline ends. The CDR3 totals 13 residues. Germline CDR1 reads MNHEY; CDR2 reads SMNVEV (reference sequence). CDR3 sequence (DNA): TGTGCCAGCAGTACCGGGACCGGGTATGAGCAGTTCTTC. This encodes CASSTGTGYEQFF.